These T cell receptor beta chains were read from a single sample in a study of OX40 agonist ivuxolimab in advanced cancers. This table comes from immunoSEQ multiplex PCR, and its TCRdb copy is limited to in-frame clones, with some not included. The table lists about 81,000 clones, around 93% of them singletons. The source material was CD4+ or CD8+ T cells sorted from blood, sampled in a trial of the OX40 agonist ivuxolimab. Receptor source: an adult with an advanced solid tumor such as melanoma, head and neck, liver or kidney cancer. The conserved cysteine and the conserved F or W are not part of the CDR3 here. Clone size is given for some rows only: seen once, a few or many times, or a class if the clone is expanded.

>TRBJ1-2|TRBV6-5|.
ASSYTGGGYT
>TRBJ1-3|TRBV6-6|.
ASSSARGGNTIY
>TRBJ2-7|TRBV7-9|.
ASSPGTDPYEQY
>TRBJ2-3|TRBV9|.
ASSAPAPRDYTDTQY
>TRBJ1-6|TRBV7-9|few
ASSLLVLGSPLH
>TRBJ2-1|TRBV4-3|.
ASSSYGAPSYNEQF
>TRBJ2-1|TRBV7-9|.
ASSATSGGPF
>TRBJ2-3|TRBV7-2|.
ASSRFMGTDTQY
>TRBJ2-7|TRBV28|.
ASSPGGAHEQY
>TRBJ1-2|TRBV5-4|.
ASSPSTGVAYGYT
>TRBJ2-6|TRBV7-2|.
ASSPRISGANVLT
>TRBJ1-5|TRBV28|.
ASSPGVGEPQH
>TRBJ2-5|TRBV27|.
ASSHRPFQETQY
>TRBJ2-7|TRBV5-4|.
ASSLEGGRTSSYEQY
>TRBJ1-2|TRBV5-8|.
ATLQGQGKNYGYT
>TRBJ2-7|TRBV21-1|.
ASSNPPGGFEQY
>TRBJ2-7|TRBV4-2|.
ASSQATSGEPPYEQY
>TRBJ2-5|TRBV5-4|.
ASSLGPGQGSTETQY
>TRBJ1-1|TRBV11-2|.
ASSSPGQLWEAF
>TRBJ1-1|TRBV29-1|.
SVGGGQAF
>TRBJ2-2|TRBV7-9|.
ASSLDLGELF
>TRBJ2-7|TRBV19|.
ASSTRTGIDEQY
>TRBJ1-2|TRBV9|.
ASSVDPVLVYGYT
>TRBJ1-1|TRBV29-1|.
SVEDWTATEAF
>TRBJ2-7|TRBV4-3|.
ASSQDEIGYEQY
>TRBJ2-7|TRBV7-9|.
ASSSPTITYEQY
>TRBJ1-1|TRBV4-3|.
ASSQQGRVNTEAF
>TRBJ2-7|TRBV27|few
ASSPGTSGSGEQY
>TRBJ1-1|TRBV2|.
ASRASETRNTEAF
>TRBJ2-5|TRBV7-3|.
ASSLIAGGPETQY
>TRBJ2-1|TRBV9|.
ASSVGSGTYNEQF
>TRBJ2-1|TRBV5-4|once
ASSLTSGGAVEQF
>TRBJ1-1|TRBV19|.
ASSENHPADRVRFTEAF